This paragraph covers one T cell receptor (beta chain) sequence. Germline values: CDR1 LGHNT, CDR2 FRNRAP. CDR3 length: 16 amino acids. With V trimmed by 1 base and J by 4 bases, 8 bases remained unmatched. These data come from a study of beta chain features in type 1 diabetes. The sequenced template was cDNA made from the entire isolated RNA. This table comes from immunoSEQ multiplex PCR, and its TCRdb copy is limited to in-frame clones, with some not included. This table has around 250,000 clones, around an eighth appearing once. This clonotype was sampled from a middle-aged woman in good health. The sequenced sample was naive CD4+ T cells from blood. This chain links TRBV12-5 with TRBJ1-2; 8 bases agree with TRBD1. The CDR3 DNA reads as TGTGCTAGTGGTTTGGCTGGACAGGGTTTGCGCTATGGCTACACCTTC. Amino acid sequence: CASGLAGQGLRYGYTF.